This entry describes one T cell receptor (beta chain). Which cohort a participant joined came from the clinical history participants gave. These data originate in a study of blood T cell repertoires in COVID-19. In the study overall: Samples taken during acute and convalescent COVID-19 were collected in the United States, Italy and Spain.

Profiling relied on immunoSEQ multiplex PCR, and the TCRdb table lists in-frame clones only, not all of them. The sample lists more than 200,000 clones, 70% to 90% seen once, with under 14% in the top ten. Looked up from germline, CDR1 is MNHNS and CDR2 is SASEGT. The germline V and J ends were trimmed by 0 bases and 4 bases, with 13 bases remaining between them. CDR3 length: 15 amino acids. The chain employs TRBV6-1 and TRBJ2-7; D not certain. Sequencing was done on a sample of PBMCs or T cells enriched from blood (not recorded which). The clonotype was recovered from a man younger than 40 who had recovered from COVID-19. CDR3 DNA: TGTGCCAGCAGTGAAGCGCAACAGAGTCTATACGAGCAGTACTTC. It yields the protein CASSEAQQSLYEQYF.